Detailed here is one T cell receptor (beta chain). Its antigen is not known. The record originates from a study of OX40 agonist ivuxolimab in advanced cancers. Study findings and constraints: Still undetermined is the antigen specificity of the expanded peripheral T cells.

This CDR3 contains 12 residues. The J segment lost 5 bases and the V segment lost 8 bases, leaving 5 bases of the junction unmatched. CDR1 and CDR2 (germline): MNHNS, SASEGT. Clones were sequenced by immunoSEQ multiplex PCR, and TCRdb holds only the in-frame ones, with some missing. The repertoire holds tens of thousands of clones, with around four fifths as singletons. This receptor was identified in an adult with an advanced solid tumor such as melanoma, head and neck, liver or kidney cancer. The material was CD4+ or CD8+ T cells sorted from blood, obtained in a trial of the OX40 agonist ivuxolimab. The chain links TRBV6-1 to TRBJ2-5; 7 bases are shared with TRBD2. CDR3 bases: TGTGCCAGCGGCGGGGGATGGGAGACCCAGTACTTC. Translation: CASGGGWETQYF.